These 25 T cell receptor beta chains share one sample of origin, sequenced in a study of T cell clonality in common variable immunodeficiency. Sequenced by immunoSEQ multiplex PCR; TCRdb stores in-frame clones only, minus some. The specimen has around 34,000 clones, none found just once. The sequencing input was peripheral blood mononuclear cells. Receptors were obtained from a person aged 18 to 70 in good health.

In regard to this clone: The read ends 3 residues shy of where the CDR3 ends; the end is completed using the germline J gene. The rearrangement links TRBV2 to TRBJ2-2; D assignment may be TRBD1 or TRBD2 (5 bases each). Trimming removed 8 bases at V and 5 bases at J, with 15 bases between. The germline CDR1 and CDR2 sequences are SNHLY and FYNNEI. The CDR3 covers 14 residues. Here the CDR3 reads CASQRRGVTGELFF. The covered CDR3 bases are TGTGCCAGCCAGAGGCGAGGGGTGACCGGGGAG.

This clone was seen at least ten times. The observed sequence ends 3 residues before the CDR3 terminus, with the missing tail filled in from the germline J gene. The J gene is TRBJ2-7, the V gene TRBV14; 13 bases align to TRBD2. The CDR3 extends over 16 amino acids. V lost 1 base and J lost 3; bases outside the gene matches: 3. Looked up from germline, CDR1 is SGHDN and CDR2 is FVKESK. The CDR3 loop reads CASSQGTSGSFYEQYF. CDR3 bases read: TGTGCCAGCAGCCAAGGGACTAGCGGGAGTTTCTACGAG.

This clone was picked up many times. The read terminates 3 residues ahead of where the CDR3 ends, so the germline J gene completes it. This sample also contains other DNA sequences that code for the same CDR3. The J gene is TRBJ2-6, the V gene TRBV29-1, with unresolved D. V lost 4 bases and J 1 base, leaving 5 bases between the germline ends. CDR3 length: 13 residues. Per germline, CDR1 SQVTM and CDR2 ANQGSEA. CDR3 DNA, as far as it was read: TGCAGCGTTGCGTTTTCTGGGGCCAACGTC. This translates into CSVAFSGANV. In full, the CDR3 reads CSVAFSGANVLTF.

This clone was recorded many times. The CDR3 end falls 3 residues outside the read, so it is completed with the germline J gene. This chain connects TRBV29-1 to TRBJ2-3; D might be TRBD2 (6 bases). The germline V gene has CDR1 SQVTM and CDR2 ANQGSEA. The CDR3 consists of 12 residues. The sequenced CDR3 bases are TGCGGCGGTGGGACTCACACAGATACG. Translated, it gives CGGGTHTDT. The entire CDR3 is CGGGTHTDTQYF.

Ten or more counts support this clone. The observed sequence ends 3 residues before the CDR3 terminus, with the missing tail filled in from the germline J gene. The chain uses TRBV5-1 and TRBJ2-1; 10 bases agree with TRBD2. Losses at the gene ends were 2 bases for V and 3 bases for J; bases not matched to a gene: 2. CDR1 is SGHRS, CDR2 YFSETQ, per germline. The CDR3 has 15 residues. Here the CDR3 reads CASSFTSGDYNEQFF. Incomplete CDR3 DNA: TGCGCCAGCAGCTTTACTAGCGGGGACTACAATGAG.

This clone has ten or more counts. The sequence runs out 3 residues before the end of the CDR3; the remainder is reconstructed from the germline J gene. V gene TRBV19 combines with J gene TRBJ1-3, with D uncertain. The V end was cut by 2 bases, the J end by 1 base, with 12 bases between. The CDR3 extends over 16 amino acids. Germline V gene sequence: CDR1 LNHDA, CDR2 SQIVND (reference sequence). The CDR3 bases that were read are TGTGCCAGTAGTATATCTTGGGCAGAATCTGGAAACACC. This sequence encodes CASSISWAESGNT. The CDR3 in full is CASSISWAESGNTIYF. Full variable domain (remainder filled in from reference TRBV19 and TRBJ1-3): DGGITQSPKYLFRKEGQNVTLSCEQNLNHDAMYWYRQDPGQGLRLIYYSQIVNDFQKGDIAEGYSVSREKKESFPLTVTSAQKNPTAFYLCASSISWAESGNTIYFGEGSWLTVV.

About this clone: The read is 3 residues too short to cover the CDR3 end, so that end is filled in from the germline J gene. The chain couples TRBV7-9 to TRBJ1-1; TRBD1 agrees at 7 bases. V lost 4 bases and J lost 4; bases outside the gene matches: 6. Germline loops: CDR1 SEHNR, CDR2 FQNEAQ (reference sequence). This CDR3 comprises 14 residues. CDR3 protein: CASSWQGVTTEAFF. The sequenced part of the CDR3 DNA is TGTGCCAGCAGCTGGCAGGGGGTTACCACTGAA. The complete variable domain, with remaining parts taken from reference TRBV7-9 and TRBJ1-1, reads DTGVSQNPRHKITKRGQNVTFRCDPISEHNRLYWYRQTLGQGPEFLTYFQNEAQLEKSRLLSDRFSAERPKGSFSTLEIQRTEQGDSAMYLCASSWQGVTTEAFFGQGTRLTVV.

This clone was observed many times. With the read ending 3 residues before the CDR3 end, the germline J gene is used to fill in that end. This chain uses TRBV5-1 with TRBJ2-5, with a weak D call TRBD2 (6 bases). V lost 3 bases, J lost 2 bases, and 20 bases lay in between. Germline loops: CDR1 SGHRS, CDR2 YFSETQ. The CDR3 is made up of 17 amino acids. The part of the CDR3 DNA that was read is TGCGCCAGCAGCTCCCGGTTGGGGCTAGCGCTTCAAGAGACC. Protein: CASSSRLGLALQET. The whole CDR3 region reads CASSSRLGLALQETQYF.

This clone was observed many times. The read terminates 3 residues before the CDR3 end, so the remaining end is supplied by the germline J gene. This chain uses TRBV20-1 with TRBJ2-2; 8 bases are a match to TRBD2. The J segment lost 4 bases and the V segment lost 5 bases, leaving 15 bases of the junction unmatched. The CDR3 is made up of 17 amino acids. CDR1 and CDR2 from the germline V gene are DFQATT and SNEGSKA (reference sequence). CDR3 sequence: CSAGAPLGLAGTGELFF. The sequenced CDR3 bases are TGCAGTGCTGGGGCGCCCCTAGGACTAGCTGGCACCGGGGAG.

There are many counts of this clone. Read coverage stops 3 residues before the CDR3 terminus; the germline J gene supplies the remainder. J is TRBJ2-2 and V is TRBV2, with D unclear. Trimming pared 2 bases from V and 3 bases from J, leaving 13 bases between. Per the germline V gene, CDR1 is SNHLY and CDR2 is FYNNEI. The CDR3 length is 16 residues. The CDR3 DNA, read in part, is TGTGCCAGCAGTGAAAGGCGGTCTTTGGACACCGGGGAG. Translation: CASSERRSLDTGE. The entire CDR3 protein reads CASSERRSLDTGELFF.

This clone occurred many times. The part of the CDR3 DNA that was read is TGTGCCAGCAGTTTTGGAGTAGCGGATACG. Translating gives CASSFGVADT. The entire CDR3 protein reads CASSFGVADTQYF. The V and J genes are TRBV12-3 or TRBV12-4 and TRBJ2-3, with D possibly matching TRBD2 (5 bases). The read ends 3 residues shy of where the CDR3 ends; the end is completed using the germline J gene. V was shortened by 3 bases and J by 6 bases, with 10 bases between the two germline ends. The CDR3 contains 13 residues.

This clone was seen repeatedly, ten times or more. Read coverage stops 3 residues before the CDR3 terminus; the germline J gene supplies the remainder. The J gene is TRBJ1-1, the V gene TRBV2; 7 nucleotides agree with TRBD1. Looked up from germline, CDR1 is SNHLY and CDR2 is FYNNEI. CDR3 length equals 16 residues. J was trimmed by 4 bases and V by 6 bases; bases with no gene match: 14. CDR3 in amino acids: CASREIWDSQSTEAFF. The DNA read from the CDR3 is TGTGCCAGCAGAGAAATTTGGGACAGTCAGAGCACTGAA.

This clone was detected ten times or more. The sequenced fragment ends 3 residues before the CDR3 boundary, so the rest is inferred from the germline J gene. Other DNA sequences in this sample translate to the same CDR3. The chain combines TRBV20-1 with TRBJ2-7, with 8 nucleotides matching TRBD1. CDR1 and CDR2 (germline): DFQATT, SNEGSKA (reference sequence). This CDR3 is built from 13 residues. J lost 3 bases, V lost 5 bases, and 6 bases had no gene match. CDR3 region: CSAQGQADYEQYF. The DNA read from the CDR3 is TGCAGTGCTCAGGGACAGGCGGACTACGAG.

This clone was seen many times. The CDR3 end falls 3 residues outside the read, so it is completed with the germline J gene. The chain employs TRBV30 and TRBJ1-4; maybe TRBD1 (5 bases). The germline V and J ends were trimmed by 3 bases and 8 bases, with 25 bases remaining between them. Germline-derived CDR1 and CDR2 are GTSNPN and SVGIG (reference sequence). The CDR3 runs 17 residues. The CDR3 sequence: CAWRSVLADNSREKLFF. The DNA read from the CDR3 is TGTGCCTGGAGATCCGTCCTGGCGGACAACTCCCGGGAAAAA.

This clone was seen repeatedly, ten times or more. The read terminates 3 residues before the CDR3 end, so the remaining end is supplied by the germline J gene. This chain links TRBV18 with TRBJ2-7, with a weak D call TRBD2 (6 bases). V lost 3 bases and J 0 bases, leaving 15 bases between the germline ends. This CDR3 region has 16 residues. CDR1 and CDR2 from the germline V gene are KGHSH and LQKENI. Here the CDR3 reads CASSPLAQTVSYEQYF. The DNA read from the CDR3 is TGTGCCAGCTCACCCCTAGCGCAGACTGTCTCCTACGAG.

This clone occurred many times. The CDR3 loop is CSARDRATYEQYF. The covered CDR3 bases are TGCAGTGCTAGGGACAGGGCGACCTACGAG. This rearrangement joins TRBV20-1 to TRBJ2-7; TRBD1 agrees at 8 bases. From the germline J gene comes the end of the CDR3, since the read stops 3 residues before it. The CDR3 contains 13 residues. With V trimmed by 3 bases and J by 2 bases, 3 bases remained unmatched. Germline CDR1 and CDR2: DFQATT and SNEGSKA (reference sequence).

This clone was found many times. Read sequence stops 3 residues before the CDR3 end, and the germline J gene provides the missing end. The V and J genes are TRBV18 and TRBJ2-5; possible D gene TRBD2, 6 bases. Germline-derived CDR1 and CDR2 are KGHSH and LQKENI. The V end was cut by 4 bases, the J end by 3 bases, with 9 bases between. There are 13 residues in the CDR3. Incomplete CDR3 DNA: TGTGCCAGCTCACTGGGGGGTAAAGAGACC. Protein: CASSLGGKET. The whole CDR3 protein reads CASSLGGKETQYF.

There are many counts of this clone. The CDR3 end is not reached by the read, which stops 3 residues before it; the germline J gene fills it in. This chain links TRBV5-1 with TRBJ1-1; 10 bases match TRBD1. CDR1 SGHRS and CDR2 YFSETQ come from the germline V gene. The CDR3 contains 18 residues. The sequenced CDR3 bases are TGCGCCAGCAGCTTGGATGTCTGGGACAGGGGCCCGAATGAAGAA. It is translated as CASSLDVWDRGPNEE. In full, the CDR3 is CASSLDVWDRGPNEEAFF.

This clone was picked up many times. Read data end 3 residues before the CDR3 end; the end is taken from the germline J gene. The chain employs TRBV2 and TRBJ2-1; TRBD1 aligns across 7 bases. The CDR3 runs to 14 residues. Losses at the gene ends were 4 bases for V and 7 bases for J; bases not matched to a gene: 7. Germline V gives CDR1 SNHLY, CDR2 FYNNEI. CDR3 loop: CASSVEIRGNEQFF. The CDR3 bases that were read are TGTGCCAGCAGTGTCGAGATCAGGGGGAATGAG.

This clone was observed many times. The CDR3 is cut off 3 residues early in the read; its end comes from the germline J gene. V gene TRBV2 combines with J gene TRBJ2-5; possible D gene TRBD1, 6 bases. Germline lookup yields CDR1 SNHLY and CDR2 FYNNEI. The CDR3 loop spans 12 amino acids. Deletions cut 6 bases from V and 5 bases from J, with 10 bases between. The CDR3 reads CASSPQGETQYF. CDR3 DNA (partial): TGTGCCAGCAGCCCCCAGGGGGAGACC.

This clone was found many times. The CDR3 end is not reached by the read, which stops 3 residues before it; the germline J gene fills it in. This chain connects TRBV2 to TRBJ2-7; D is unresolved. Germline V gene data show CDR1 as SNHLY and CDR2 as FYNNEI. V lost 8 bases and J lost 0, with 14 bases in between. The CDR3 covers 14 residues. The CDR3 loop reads CASSLSYSSYEQYF. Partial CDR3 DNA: TGTGCCAGCTCTTTAAGCTATAGCTCCTACGAG.

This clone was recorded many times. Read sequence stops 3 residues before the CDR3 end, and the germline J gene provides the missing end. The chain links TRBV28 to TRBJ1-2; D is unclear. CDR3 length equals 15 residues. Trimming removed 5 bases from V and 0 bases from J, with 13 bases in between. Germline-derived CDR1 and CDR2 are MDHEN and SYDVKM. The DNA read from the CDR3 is TGTGCCAGCAGTGTGGCAGCGCCAGCTAACTATGGC. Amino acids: CASSVAAPANYG. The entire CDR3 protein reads CASSVAAPANYGYTF.

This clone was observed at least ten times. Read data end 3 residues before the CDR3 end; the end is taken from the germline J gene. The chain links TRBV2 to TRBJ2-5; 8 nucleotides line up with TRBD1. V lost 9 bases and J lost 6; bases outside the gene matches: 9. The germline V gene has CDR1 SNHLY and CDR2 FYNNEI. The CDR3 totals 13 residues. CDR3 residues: CASKGTGGKTQYF. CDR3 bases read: TGTGCCAGTAAAGGGACAGGAGGCAAGACC. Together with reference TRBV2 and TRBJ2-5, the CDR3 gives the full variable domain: EPEVTQTPSHQVTQMGQEVILRCVPISNHLYFYWYRQILGQKVEFLVSFYNNEISEKSEIFDDQFSVERPDGSNFTLKIRSTKLEDSAMYFCASKGTGGKTQYFGPGTRLLVL.

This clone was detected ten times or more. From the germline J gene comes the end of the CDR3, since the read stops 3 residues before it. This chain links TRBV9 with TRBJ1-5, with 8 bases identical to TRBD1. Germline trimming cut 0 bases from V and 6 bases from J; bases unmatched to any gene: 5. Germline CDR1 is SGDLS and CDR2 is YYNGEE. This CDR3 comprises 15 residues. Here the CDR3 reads CASSVGWDRSQPQHF. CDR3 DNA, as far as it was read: TGTGCCAGCAGCGTAGGTTGGGACAGGTCTCAGCCC.

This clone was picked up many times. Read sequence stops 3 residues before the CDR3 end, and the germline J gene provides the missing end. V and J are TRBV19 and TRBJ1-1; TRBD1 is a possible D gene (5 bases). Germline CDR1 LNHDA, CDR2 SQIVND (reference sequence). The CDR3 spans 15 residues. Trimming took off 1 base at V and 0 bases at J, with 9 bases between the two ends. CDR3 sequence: CASSIGGEMNTEAFF. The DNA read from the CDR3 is TGTGCCAGTAGTATAGGAGGGGAAATGAACACTGAA.